The clone carrying this TCR beta chain was observed at least ten times. The V segment lost 6 bases and the J segment 5 bases; nucleotides outside the gene matches: 12. The CDR3 loop spans 14 amino acids. Per germline, CDR1 DFQATT and CDR2 SNEGSKA (reference sequence). TCRdb reprocessed the RT-PCR reads via MiXCR and lists one record per CDR3 protein. There are more than 600,000 distinct CDR3 sequences in the sample; 14% occur only once, and 3% to 4.5% lies in the top ten. This rearrangement joins TRBV20-1 to TRBJ1-1; TRBD1 matches 7 bases. The specimen was memory CD4+ T cells from blood. The TCR was taken from a female donor in good health, serving as a healthy control. The CDR3 loop is CSAREGTGVTEAFF. The CDR3 DNA follows: TGCAGTGCCCGCGAGGGAACAGGGGTGACTGAAGCTTTCTTT.